The rows below give T cell receptor beta chains drawn from one sample of a study of control samples from healthy donors and cancer patients. The method was immunoSEQ multiplex PCR; TCRdb's version includes in-frame clones alone and lacks a portion of them. The sample includes 95,000 to 150,000 clones, about 87% of them seen just once. Sequenced material: blood. These receptors came from a man aged 25 to 40 in good health. Both conserved end residues are part of each CDR3. Each record gives: D gene, V gene, clone size, J gene, CDR3 protein, CDR3 DNA. A D gene is named only where the DNA matches it firmly. Only part of the rows carry a size: once, few, many, or a class if the clone is expanded.

>.|TRBV5-1|.|TRBJ2-5
CASSLTSGAETQYF
TGCGCCAGCAGCTTGACATCAGGGGCTGAGACCCAGTACTTC
>.|TRBV6-5|.|TRBJ1-2
CASRGGYSNGYTF
TGTGCCAGCAGGGGGGGGTACTCGAATGGCTACACCTTC
>.|TRBV25-1|.|TRBJ1-4
CASSESRWFNEKLFF
TGTGCCAGCAGTGAATCGAGGTGGTTTAATGAAAAACTGTTTTTT
>TRBD1|TRBV9|.|TRBJ1-2
CASSVVGQGYGYTF
TGTGCCAGCAGCGTAGTGGGACAGGGCTATGGCTACACCTTC
>.|TRBV28|.|TRBJ1-1
CASSPRAGRSNPTEAFF
TGTGCCAGCAGCCCCAGGGCGGGGAGGTCGAATCCCACTGAAGCTTTCTTT
>TRBD1|TRBV5-1|.|TRBJ1-5
CASSLGQGANQPQHF
TGCGCCAGCAGCTTGGGGCAGGGGGCGAATCAGCCCCAGCATTTT
>TRBD1|TRBV5-1|.|TRBJ1-1
CASSPQGTGPTEAFF
TGCGCCAGCAGCCCCCAAGGGACAGGCCCCACTGAAGCTTTCTTT
>.|TRBV7-2|.|TRBJ1-5
CASSLRLSNQPQHF
TGTGCCAGCAGCTTACGTCTTAGCAATCAGCCCCAGCATTTT
>.|TRBV18|.|TRBJ1-1
CASSPVGGVNTEAFF
TGTGCCAGCTCCCCAGTGGGGGGGGTGAACACTGAAGCTTTCTTT
>.|TRBV7-2|.|TRBJ1-6
CASSFRGRESPLHF
TGTGCCAGCAGCTTCCGGGGAAGAGAGTCACCCCTCCACTTT
>.|TRBV3-1/TRBV3-2|.|TRBJ2-7
CASTGQVGSRFKQYF
TGTGCCAGCACGGGACAAGTTGGTTCTCGTTTCAAGCAGTACTTC
>TRBD1|TRBV10-3|.|TRBJ1-4
CAIRPDREGEKLFF
TGTGCCATCAGACCCGACAGGGAAGGTGAAAAACTGTTTTTT
>.|TRBV18|once|TRBJ1-2
CASSPPGRAYHGYTF
TGTGCCAGCTCACCACCGGGCAGGGCCTATCATGGCTACACCTTC
>TRBD2|TRBV9|.|TRBJ2-1
CASSVATVVTSGGALYNEQFF
TGTGCCAGCAGCGTAGCTACTGTTGTGACTAGCGGGGGGGCCCTCTACAATGAGCAGTTCTTC
>.|TRBV30|.|TRBJ1-3
CAWTLGGTGNTIYF
TGTGCCTGGACCTTGGGGGGAACTGGAAACACCATATATTTT
>.|TRBV2|.|TRBJ1-4
CASRLVQGTNEKLFF
TGTGCCAGCAGGTTGGTGCAAGGAACTAATGAAAAACTGTTTTTT
>.|TRBV7-2|.|TRBJ1-6
CASSLEGLGPLHF
TGTGCCAGCAGCTTAGAAGGGCTTGGACCCCTCCACTTT
>.|TRBV9|.|TRBJ1-5
CASSPGLQQPQHF
TGTGCCAGCAGCCCCGGGCTCCAGCAGCCCCAGCATTTT
>.|TRBV6-5|.|TRBJ1-6
CASSYSGDPNSPLHF
TGTGCCAGCAGTTACTCAGGGGATCCAAATTCACCCCTCCACTTT
>TRBD1|TRBV3-1/TRBV3-2|.|TRBJ1-3
CASSLRGDRVAGNTIYF
TGTGCCAGCAGCTTAAGAGGGGACAGGGTAGCAGGAAACACCATATATTTT
>.|TRBV6-1|.|TRBJ1-2
CASIGTSNYGYTF
TGTGCCAGCATCGGGACGTCTAACTATGGCTACACCTTC
>TRBD1|TRBV11-1|.|TRBJ1-4
CASSRGQGVEKLFF
TGTGCCAGCAGCAGGGGACAGGGTGTTGAAAAACTGTTTTTT
>.|TRBV19|.|TRBJ2-2
CASSRTDANTGELFF
TGTGCCAGTAGCCGGACGGATGCGAACACCGGGGAGCTGTTTTTT
>TRBD1|TRBV5-1|.|TRBJ1-5
CASSRTGSQPQHF
TGCGCCAGCAGCCGGACAGGGTCTCAGCCCCAGCATTTT
>TRBD2|TRBV28|.|TRBJ2-4
CASTPGGVAKNIQYF
TGTGCCAGCACCCCTGGGGGGGTGGCCAAAAACATTCAGTACTTC
>TRBD1|TRBV11-3|.|TRBJ1-1
CASSLVNRGLDEAFF
TGTGCCAGCAGCTTAGTCAACAGGGGGCTTGATGAAGCTTTCTTT
>.|TRBV6-6|.|TRBJ1-2
CASSYEGHGQHYGYTF
TGTGCCAGCAGTTACGAGGGCCATGGACAGCACTATGGCTACACCTTC
>.|TRBV7-3|.|TRBJ2-5
CASSLLPEETQYF
TGTGCCAGCAGCTTATTGCCCGAAGAGACCCAGTACTTC
>TRBD1|TRBV5-1|.|TRBJ1-4
CASSSGTGKEKLFF
TGCGCCAGCAGCTCCGGGACAGGGAAGGAAAAACTGTTTTTT
>TRBD2|TRBV12-3/TRBV12-4|.|TRBJ2-5
CASASSGATQYF
TGTGCCAGTGCATCTAGCGGGGCCACCCAGTACTTC
>.|TRBV18|.|TRBJ1-3
CASSPVDSFSGNTIYF
TGTGCCAGCTCACCCGTGGACAGCTTCTCTGGAAACACCATATATTTT
>.|TRBV18|.|TRBJ1-3
CASSPGDGNTIYF
TGTGCCAGCTCACCAGGGGACGGAAACACCATATATTTT
>.|TRBV20-1|many|TRBJ1-2
CSASPDMGVGHGYTF
TGCAGTGCTAGTCCCGATATGGGGGTGGGTCATGGCTACACCTTC
>.|TRBV4-1|.|TRBJ2-5
CASSGGASETQYF
TGCGCCAGCAGCGGGGGGGCCTCGGAGACCCAGTACTTC
>.|TRBV5-1|once|TRBJ1-1
CASSSTLLSTGLEAFF
TGCGCCAGCAGCTCTACCCTACTTTCGACCGGTCTGGAAGCTTTCTTT
>.|TRBV4-1|.|TRBJ1-5
CASSLGGLLSNQPQHF
TGCGCCAGCAGCTTAGGGGGGTTACTTAGCAATCAGCCCCAGCATTTT
>TRBD1|TRBV5-6|.|TRBJ1-4
CASSLGATGGAANEKLFF
TGTGCCAGCAGCCTGGGGGCCACAGGGGGCGCGGCTAATGAAAAACTGTTTTTT
>.|TRBV5-6|.|TRBJ1-3
CASSLAINRVSSGNTIYF
TGTGCCAGCAGCTTGGCTATCAACAGGGTGAGCTCTGGAAACACCATATATTTT
>.|TRBV5-1|.|TRBJ1-5
CASSEGPGQPQHF
TGCGCCAGCAGCGAAGGGCCGGGGCAGCCCCAGCATTTT
>.|TRBV5-1|.|TRBJ2-5
CASSLGTGTPDQETQYF
TGCGCCAGCAGCTTGGGGACCGGGACTCCTGACCAAGAGACCCAGTACTTC
>TRBD2|TRBV29-1|.|TRBJ2-1
CSHGLAGGLEQFF
TGCAGCCATGGACTAGCGGGGGGTCTTGAGCAGTTCTTC
>.|TRBV18|.|TRBJ1-6
CASSMEGVNSPLHF
TGTGCCAGCTCAATGGAGGGGGTTAATTCACCCCTCCACTTT
>TRBD1|TRBV18|.|TRBJ2-3
CASSPPGTATDTQYF
TGTGCCAGCTCACCACCGGGGACAGCCACAGATACGCAGTATTTT